The T cell receptor (beta chain) described here comes from a study of neoadjuvant nivolumab and ipilimumab in lung cancer. Study findings and constraints: Only a single major-pathologic-response sample was available for clonality analysis. A small number of samples were TCR sequenced. Compared with tumor-adjacent uninvolved lung, resected tumors showed greater richness and clonality.

With respect to this clone: What it binds is not known.

V was trimmed by 0 bases and J by 6 bases, leaving 5 bases between them. The CDR3 totals 11 residues. Germline-derived CDR1 and CDR2 are GTSNPN and SVGIG (reference sequence). The table came from immunoSEQ multiplex PCR; TCRdb's copy has only in-frame clones and leaves some out. This table has over 45,000 clones, roughly 89% appearing once. The clonotype comes from an adult with non-small cell lung cancer. Some clones in this sample may be carry-over from other donors' samples. The rearrangement joins TRBV30 to TRBJ1-2; D gene unclear. The material sequenced was blood, taken before neoadjuvant nivolumab, alone or with ipilimumab. The CDR3 bases are TGTGCCTGGAGTGTACGGGATGGCTACACCTTC. Translation gives CAWSVRDGYTF.